This T cell receptor beta chain was captured by sequencing in a study of beta chain features in type 1 diabetes. Purity of each sorted population was above 98%. On this clone itself: Its target is unknown.

Expressed TCRB transcripts were sequenced because the isolated RNA had all been reverse transcribed beforehand. The data were produced by immunoSEQ multiplex PCR, yet TCRdb's version contains in-frame clones alone and is incomplete. The sample gives about 340,000 clones, 13% of which show up once; about 0.016% is in the top ten. Germline CDR1 reads SGHTA; CDR2 reads FQGNSA. V lost 4 bases, J lost 5 bases, and 15 bases lay in between. The CDR3 extends over 15 amino acids. Study-wide results and limits: In comparison with healthy donors, patients had naive, central memory and Treg TCRB repertoires that appeared more similar. Shortening of TCRB CDR3s, moderate but significant, appeared in all four CD4+ subsets of Type 1 diabetes patients.

Sequenced material: naive CD4+ T cells from blood. The TCR was taken from a woman aged 18-29 years with type 1 diabetes. V usage is TRBV7-2 and J usage is TRBJ2-1, with D possibly TRBD1 on 5 matching bases. The CDR3, as DNA: TGTGCCAGCAGCTCACAGGTCTCCGGAAACAATGAGCAGTTCTTC. This translates into CASSSQVSGNNEQFF.